The 5 T cell receptor beta chains listed next were all sequenced from one sample in a study of blood T cell repertoires in COVID-19. Produced via immunoSEQ multiplex PCR; TCRdb's table is partial and in-frame only. The data hold more than 95,000 clones, with approximately 90% observed a single time. The sequenced sample consisted of peripheral blood. Every receptor here comes from a human donor with active COVID-19. The donor label of this sample is uncertain.

The rearrangement joins TRBV19 to TRBJ1-6; D might be TRBD1 (5 bases). Deletions cut 7 bases from V and 5 bases from J, with 12 bases between. Germline CDR1 and CDR2: LNHDA and SQIVND (reference sequence). The CDR3 is 14 amino acids. The CDR3: CASNGGGDNSPLHF. The CDR3 DNA reads TGTGCCAGTAACGGCGGGGGAGATAATTCACCCCTCCACTTT.

V gene TRBV11-2 combines with J gene TRBJ2-1; TRBD2 aligns across 8 bases. Germline V gene data show CDR1 as SGHAT and CDR2 as FQNNGV. The J segment lost 0 bases and the V segment lost 5 bases, leaving 15 bases of the junction unmatched. This CDR3 comprises 19 residues. This CDR3 reads CASSPGLGVPIGSYNEQFF. CDR3 nucleotide sequence: TGTGCCAGCAGCCCGGGACTAGGCGTTCCGATTGGCTCCTACAATGAGCAGTTCTTC.

The rearrangement uses TRBV29-1 and TRBJ1-4; the match to TRBD1 covers 9 bases. V trimming: 6 bases; J trimming: 4 bases; junction bases outside the gene matches: 6. This CDR3 has 14 amino acids. Germline V CDR1 and CDR2: SQVTM, ANQGSEA. The CDR3 nucleotides are TGCAGCGTGGCGACAGGGGGGATTAATGAAAAACTGTTTTTT. This codes for CSVATGGINEKLFF.

The chain joins TRBV2 to TRBJ1-2; 7 nucleotides align to TRBD1. J lost 1 base, V lost 7 bases, and 9 bases had no gene match. The germline V gene encodes CDR1 SNHLY and CDR2 FYNNEI. This CDR3 comprises 15 residues. The CDR3 sequence: CASTDPTGSNYGYTF. The CDR3, as DNA: TGTGCCAGCACTGACCCGACAGGGAGTAACTATGGCTACACCTTC. Variable domain in full (rest from reference TRBV2 and TRBJ1-2): EPEVTQTPSHQVTQMGQEVILRCVPISNHLYFYWYRQILGQKVEFLVSFYNNEISEKSEIFDDQFSVERPDGSNFTLKIRSTKLEDSAMYFCASTDPTGSNYGYTFGSGTRLTVV.

The CDR3 DNA follows: TGTGCCAGCAGCTTGGGACAGGGATTCTTTTCAGAGACCCAGTACTTC. Translated: CASSLGQGFFSETQYF. V gene TRBV5-8 combines with J gene TRBJ2-5; TRBD1 agrees at 7 bases. Germline assignment: CDR1 SGHTS and CDR2 YDEGEE. V shed 0 bases, J shed 4 bases, and the junction held 9 bases outside the gene matches. The CDR3 runs to 16 residues.